What follows is one T cell receptor (beta chain) and its context. This sample is part of a study of shared clonotypes between healthy human individuals. Germline values: CDR1 SNHLY, CDR2 FYNNEI. With 2 bases removed from V and 3 bases from J, the gap between germline ends came to 13 bases. The CDR3 runs to 16 residues. The table came from immunoSEQ multiplex PCR; TCRdb's copy has only in-frame clones and leaves some out. The table has roughly 2.5 million clones, about 92% seen once. The chain recombines TRBV2 with TRBJ1-4; perhaps TRBD1 as D (5 bases). Sequencing input: naive CD4+ T cells sorted from blood. Documented subset: CD45RA+ positively selected. This receptor was obtained from a man younger than 35 in good health. The CDR3 sequence is CASSEWAAGPNEKLFF. The CDR3 coding sequence is TGTGCCAGCAGTGAATGGGCGGCAGGGCCTAATGAAAAACTGTTTTTT.